Listed below are T cell receptor beta chains from one sample, sequenced in a study of cytomegalovirus exposure and HLA in healthy donors. The table came from immunoSEQ multiplex PCR; TCRdb's copy has only in-frame clones and leaves some out. The table includes about 190,000 clones, about 77% detected once. The sample taken for sequencing was PBMCs. The receptors were gathered from a man under 40 in good health and CMV-seropositive. Both conserved end residues are part of each CDR3. A D gene is named only where the DNA matches it firmly. A row's size may be missing; if present it is once, few, many or a size class.

cdr3_aa: CASSISIGDSGIYEQYF; cdr3_nt: TGTGCCAGTAGTATAAGTATAGGAGACAGTGGGATTTACGAGCAGTACTTC; d_call: NA; v_call: TRBV19; j_call: TRBJ2-7; clone_size: NA
cdr3_aa: CAWNGGLNQPQHF; cdr3_nt: TGTGCCTGGAACGGGGGACTAAATCAGCCCCAGCATTTT; d_call: NA; v_call: TRBV30; j_call: TRBJ1-5; clone_size: NA
cdr3_aa: CASSDPGGRGYTF; cdr3_nt: TGTGCCAGCAGTGATCCAGGGGGCCGTGGCTACACCTTC; d_call: TRBD1; v_call: TRBV2; j_call: TRBJ1-2; clone_size: NA
cdr3_aa: CASSPSGLYEQYF; cdr3_nt: TGTGCCAGCTCACCATCCGGTCTCTACGAGCAGTACTTC; d_call: NA; v_call: TRBV18; j_call: TRBJ2-7; clone_size: NA
cdr3_aa: CASSLSAGARVEQYF; cdr3_nt: TGTGCCAGCAGCTTATCAGCGGGGGCCCGGGTCGAGCAGTACTTC; d_call: TRBD2; v_call: TRBV7-2; j_call: TRBJ2-7; clone_size: NA
cdr3_aa: CASSFEAVTLEQYF; cdr3_nt: TGTGCCAGCAGCTTCGAAGCGGTTACTTTGGAGCAGTACTTC; d_call: NA; v_call: TRBV11-2; j_call: TRBJ2-7; clone_size: NA
cdr3_aa: CASSNRGSGQASSGNTIYF; cdr3_nt: TGTGCCAGCAGCAACAGGGGATCGGGTCAGGCTAGCTCTGGAAACACCATATATTTT; d_call: TRBD1; v_call: TRBV9; j_call: TRBJ1-3; clone_size: NA
cdr3_aa: CASSKSAGTYEQYF; cdr3_nt: TGTGCCAGCAGTAAATCGGCGGGAACCTACGAGCAGTACTTC; d_call: NA; v_call: TRBV2; j_call: TRBJ2-7; clone_size: few
cdr3_aa: CASSGVGAFF; cdr3_nt: TGTGCCAGCTCCGGGGTGGGCGCGTTCTTC; d_call: NA; v_call: TRBV11-1; j_call: TRBJ2-1; clone_size: NA
cdr3_aa: CASSPRDRAATNEKLFF; cdr3_nt: TGTGCCAGCAGCCCCCGGGACAGGGCTGCAACTAATGAAAAACTGTTTTTT; d_call: TRBD1; v_call: TRBV5-6; j_call: TRBJ1-4; clone_size: NA
cdr3_aa: CASNRGGNSPLHF; cdr3_nt: TGTGCCTCCAACAGGGGAGGAAATTCACCCCTCCACTTT; d_call: TRBD1; v_call: TRBV30; j_call: TRBJ1-6; clone_size: NA
cdr3_aa: CASSLELAGGLETQYF; cdr3_nt: TGCGCCAGCAGCTTGGAACTAGCGGGGGGTCTAGAGACCCAGTACTTC; d_call: TRBD2; v_call: TRBV5-1; j_call: TRBJ2-5; clone_size: few
cdr3_aa: CASSQSQGNTEAFF; cdr3_nt: TGCGCCAGCAGCCAATCCCAGGGTAATACTGAAGCTTTCTTT; d_call: NA; v_call: TRBV4-1; j_call: TRBJ1-1; clone_size: NA
cdr3_aa: CASSSGGLNQPQHF; cdr3_nt: TGTGCCAGCAGCTCAGGGGGCCTCAATCAGCCCCAGCATTTT; d_call: TRBD1; v_call: TRBV7-9; j_call: TRBJ1-5; clone_size: NA
cdr3_aa: CASSPASGRPHEQFF; cdr3_nt: TGTGCCAGCAGCCCTGCTAGCGGGAGGCCCCATGAGCAGTTCTTC; d_call: TRBD2; v_call: TRBV7-2; j_call: TRBJ2-1; clone_size: NA
cdr3_aa: CASSVSGRAGTGIDEQFF; cdr3_nt: TGTGCCAGCAGCGTATCAGGTCGGGCCGGGACAGGGATAGATGAGCAGTTCTTC; d_call: TRBD1; v_call: TRBV9; j_call: TRBJ2-1; clone_size: NA
cdr3_aa: CATSRDGTGMGDTQYF; cdr3_nt: TGTGCCACCAGCAGAGATGGGACAGGGATGGGAGATACGCAGTATTTT; d_call: TRBD1; v_call: TRBV15; j_call: TRBJ2-3; clone_size: NA
cdr3_aa: CASSLRGNEQYF; cdr3_nt: TGTGCCAGCAGCTTACGAGGGAACGAGCAGTACTTC; d_call: NA; v_call: TRBV11-2; j_call: TRBJ2-7; clone_size: NA
cdr3_aa: CASSVGGGITDTQYF; cdr3_nt: TGTGCCAGCAGCGTAGGCGGGGGGATCACAGATACGCAGTATTTT; d_call: TRBD2; v_call: TRBV9; j_call: TRBJ2-3; clone_size: NA
cdr3_aa: CASSINWASSYEQYF; cdr3_nt: TGTGCCAGCAGCATCAATTGGGCGTCATCCTACGAGCAGTACTTC; d_call: NA; v_call: TRBV7-2; j_call: TRBJ2-7; clone_size: NA
cdr3_aa: CASSPGGEHKAFF; cdr3_nt: TGTGCCAGCAGCCCAGGCGGGGAGCATAAAGCTTTCTTT; d_call: NA; v_call: TRBV9; j_call: TRBJ1-1; clone_size: NA
cdr3_aa: CASSLGQGAADTQYF; cdr3_nt: TGCGCCAGCAGCTTGGGACAGGGGGCGGCAGATACGCAGTATTTT; d_call: TRBD1; v_call: TRBV5-1; j_call: TRBJ2-3; clone_size: NA
cdr3_aa: CASPVGGHQPQHF; cdr3_nt: TGCGCCAGTCCCGTGGGGGGGCATCAGCCCCAGCATTTT; d_call: NA; v_call: TRBV10-1; j_call: TRBJ1-5; clone_size: NA
cdr3_aa: CASSYVQGAAYEQYF; cdr3_nt: TGTGCCAGCAGTTACGTACAGGGGGCTGCCTACGAGCAGTACTTC; d_call: TRBD1; v_call: TRBV6-5; j_call: TRBJ2-7; clone_size: NA
cdr3_aa: CASSALPGWTDTQYF; cdr3_nt: TGTGCCAGCAGCGCCTTGCCCGGGTGGACAGATACGCAGTATTTT; d_call: NA; v_call: TRBV11-3; j_call: TRBJ2-3; clone_size: NA
cdr3_aa: CASSQDSGFNQPQHF; cdr3_nt: TGCGCCAGCAGCCAAGATTCGGGGTTCAATCAGCCCCAGCATTTT; d_call: NA; v_call: TRBV4-3; j_call: TRBJ1-5; clone_size: NA
cdr3_aa: CASTPARGTYGYTF; cdr3_nt: TGTGCCAGTACCCCGGCCAGGGGGACCTATGGCTACACCTTC; d_call: TRBD1; v_call: TRBV2; j_call: TRBJ1-2; clone_size: NA
cdr3_aa: CASSIRWGTGAGETQYF; cdr3_nt: TGTGCCAGTAGTATACGGTGGGGGACAGGGGCGGGGGAGACCCAGTACTTC; d_call: TRBD1; v_call: TRBV19; j_call: TRBJ2-5; clone_size: NA
cdr3_aa: CASSPPGADTQYF; cdr3_nt: TGTGCCAGCAGCCCACCGGGGGCAGATACGCAGTATTTT; d_call: NA; v_call: TRBV6-6; j_call: TRBJ2-3; clone_size: few
cdr3_aa: CASSPNADNYGYTF; cdr3_nt: TGTGCCAGCTCACCCAACGCGGATAACTATGGCTACACCTTC; d_call: NA; v_call: TRBV18; j_call: TRBJ1-2; clone_size: few
cdr3_aa: CACGRAGGIETQYF; cdr3_nt: TGTGCCTGTGGTCGAGCGGGGGGCATAGAGACCCAGTACTTC; d_call: TRBD2; v_call: TRBV30; j_call: TRBJ2-5; clone_size: NA
cdr3_aa: CSHTGVAEQFF; cdr3_nt: TGCAGCCACACGGGGGTCGCCGAGCAGTTCTTC; d_call: NA; v_call: TRBV29-1; j_call: TRBJ2-1; clone_size: NA
cdr3_aa: CASSLVGGPTYEQYF; cdr3_nt: TGTGCCAGCAGCTTAGTCGGGGGACCGACCTACGAGCAGTACTTC; d_call: NA; v_call: TRBV7-3; j_call: TRBJ2-7; clone_size: NA
cdr3_aa: CASSISAQEAHEQYF; cdr3_nt: TGTGCCAGTAGTATTAGCGCCCAGGAGGCCCACGAGCAGTACTTC; d_call: NA; v_call: TRBV19; j_call: TRBJ2-7; clone_size: NA
cdr3_aa: CASSVDRVGTEAFF; cdr3_nt: TGTGCCAGCAGCGTAGATCGGGTTGGCACTGAAGCTTTCTTT; d_call: NA; v_call: TRBV9; j_call: TRBJ1-1; clone_size: NA
cdr3_aa: CAISESNPAGSSKNIQYF; cdr3_nt: TGTGCCATCAGTGAGTCGAATCCCGCAGGGTCGTCCAAAAACATTCAGTACTTC; d_call: NA; v_call: TRBV10-3; j_call: TRBJ2-4; clone_size: NA
cdr3_aa: CASNYAGGNEQFF; cdr3_nt: TGTGCCAGCAACTACGCCGGGGGCAATGAGCAGTTCTTC; d_call: NA; v_call: TRBV9; j_call: TRBJ2-1; clone_size: NA
cdr3_aa: CASSFDRGYPYEQYF; cdr3_nt: TGTGCCAGCAGTTTCGACAGGGGGTACCCCTACGAGCAGTACTTC; d_call: TRBD1; v_call: TRBV5-8; j_call: TRBJ2-7; clone_size: NA